This T cell receptor beta chain came from a study of blood T cell repertoires in COVID-19. Looking at the study overall: From T cells, B-cell-depleted T cells, or PBMCs came the material, which was cDNA or gDNA.

CDR3 length equals 16 residues. CDR1 and CDR2 from the germline V gene are LNHNV and YYDKDF (reference sequence). The V end was cut by 1 base, the J end by 6 bases, with 18 bases between. Under the authors' procedure: Quantification of nucleated cells was approximated via reference gene primer amplification. Clones were read by immunoSEQ multiplex PCR, and TCRdb kept only the in-frame ones, dropping some. The V and J calls and clone size are taken from that table; D and trimming were inferred from the DNA. The sample lists about 130,000 clones, just under 85% seen once, with more than 2.5% in the top ten.

This TCR came from a woman older than 75 with acute or convalescent COVID-19. Sequencing was done on a sample of peripheral blood. The chain combines TRBV15 with TRBJ1-2, with D maybe TRBD1 (6 bases). For the CDR3, the DNA is TGTGCCACCAGCAGAGCCCCCCGGACAGTGGGGCATGGCTACACCTTC. Protein: CATSRAPRTVGHGYTF.